Included here is one TCR beta chain sequence, with context. The data were obtained in a study of blood T cell repertoires in COVID-19. Study as a whole: The study drew acute and convalescent COVID-19 samples from the United States, Italy and Spain.

The CDR3 sequence is 14 residues long. With V trimmed by 2 bases and J by 3 bases, 4 bases remained unmatched. Germline CDR1 ENHRY, CDR2 SYGVKD. In the authors' methods: How many nucleated cells were present was estimated from reference gene primer amplification. The method was immunoSEQ multiplex PCR; TCRdb's version includes in-frame clones alone and lacks a portion of them. The V and J calls and the clone size are those of that table, but D and trimming were determined from the DNA. In the table there are under 300,000 clones, under 85% of which are singletons. What was sequenced was peripheral blood. This rearrangement joins TRBV10-3 to TRBJ2-7, with 7 nucleotides matching TRBD1. This TCR came from a man aged 30 to 45 who had recovered from COVID-19. CDR3 region: CAISERQGGYEQYF. The CDR3 DNA reads TGTGCCATCAGTGAGAGACAGGGCGGCTACGAGCAGTACTTC.